Listed below are T cell receptor beta chains from one sample, sequenced in a study of T cell responses to AZD1222 COVID-19 vaccine. The method was immunoSEQ multiplex PCR; TCRdb's version includes in-frame clones alone and lacks a portion of them. The table shows about 150,000 clones, with 80% to 95% occurring only once. The sample in question was peripheral blood, obtained 28 days after the second AZD1222 dose. Receptor source: an adult who received the AZD1222 COVID-19 vaccine. The CDR3 runs from the conserved cysteine through the conserved F or W. A D gene is named only where the DNA matches it firmly.

V,D,length,J,DNA,CDR3
TRBV15,TRBD1,17,TRBJ2-7,TGTGCCACCAGCAGAGATCCCGGACAGGGGGTCCCCTACGAGCAGTACTTC,CATSRDPGQGVPYEQYF
TRBV12-3/TRBV12-4,.,13,TRBJ2-7,TGTGCCAGTCGGACTGGATCCGACTACGAGCAGTACTTC,CASRTGSDYEQYF
TRBV4-2,TRBD2,14,TRBJ2-7,TGTGCCAGCAGCCGTCGGGAGGACCCCTACGAGCAGTACTTC,CASSRREDPYEQYF
TRBV27,.,13,TRBJ2-7,TGTGCCAGCATTGGGGACACCGACTACGAGCAGTACTTC,CASIGDTDYEQYF
TRBV5-8,.,15,TRBJ2-5,TGTGCCAGCAGCTTCCCGGGGTTCTCTCGAGAGACCCAGTACTTC,CASSFPGFSRETQYF
TRBV7-9,TRBD1,13,TRBJ1-2,TGTGCCAGCAGCCAGGGACAGCTTTATGGCTACACCTTC,CASSQGQLYGYTF
TRBV13,.,14,TRBJ1-3,TGTGCCAGCAGCTTGCGTCAGATAGGAAACACCATATATTTT,CASSLRQIGNTIYF
TRBV18,TRBD1,14,TRBJ2-7,TGTGCCAGCTCCCGGCGGGACAGGGCCTACGAGCAGTACTTC,CASSRRDRAYEQYF
TRBV7-9,.,14,TRBJ1-2,TGTGCCAGCAGCTACGGCCCCGGGGCTAGTGGCTACACCTTC,CASSYGPGASGYTF
TRBV9,TRBD1,15,TRBJ2-7,TGTGCCAGCAGCGTATCGACAGGGCCAACCTACGAGCAGTACTTC,CASSVSTGPTYEQYF